These 24 T cell receptor beta chains were all obtained from the same sample, sequenced in a study of T cell responses to AZD1222 COVID-19 vaccine. Produced via immunoSEQ multiplex PCR; TCRdb's table is partial and in-frame only. The profile shows over 95,000 clones, 90% to 95% of them singletons. Specimen: peripheral blood, collected on day 0 of AZD1222 vaccination. All receptors derive from an adult in good health.

The V call is TRBV5-5, the J call TRBJ1-4; D unclear. The germline gives CDR1 SGHKS, CDR2 YYEKEE (reference sequence). The V and J ends lost 5 bases and 8 bases respectively, with 13 bases between them. The CDR3 length is 13 residues. Here the CDR3 reads CASSFGVEEKLFF. Here the CDR3 DNA reads TGTGCCAGCAGTTTCGGGGTGGAGGAAAAACTGTTTTTT.

V gene TRBV10-3 combines with J gene TRBJ1-5; D gene unclear. The CDR3 loop spans 15 amino acids. The V end lost 0 bases, the J end lost 4 bases, and 10 bases lay between the germline ends. CDR1 is ENHRY and CDR2 is SYGVKD in the germline V gene. The CDR3 here is CAISESSRYNQPQHF. The CDR3 bases are TGTGCCATCAGTGAGTCGAGTCGATATAATCAGCCCCAGCATTTT.

The rearrangement joins TRBV18 to TRBJ2-2; D remains ambiguous. Germline V gene sequence: CDR1 KGHSH, CDR2 LQKENI. This CDR3 spans 13 amino acids. V was cut by 5 bases and J by 6 bases, with 10 bases left in between. The CDR3 reads CASSTGLPGELFF. In nucleotides, the CDR3 is TGTGCCAGCTCAACCGGGCTCCCCGGGGAGCTGTTTTTT.

The genes are TRBV15 and TRBJ2-3; D not resolved. CDR1 and CDR2 from the germline V gene are LNHNV and YYDKDF (reference sequence). This CDR3 has 13 residues. The ends were cut back, 5 bases at V and 6 bases at J, with 12 bases in the middle. CDR3 in amino acids: CATSHHKPDTQYF. Written as DNA, the CDR3 is TGTGCCACCAGCCACCACAAACCGGATACGCAGTATTTT.

The chain recombines TRBV7-3 with TRBJ2-3; D may match TRBD1 or TRBD2 (5 bases each). The germline gives CDR1 SGHTA, CDR2 FQGTGA. The V and J ends lost 1 base and 0 bases respectively, with 8 bases between them. The CDR3 sequence is 15 residues long. The CDR3 protein is CASSLNGASTDTQYF. CDR3 DNA sequence: TGTGCCAGCAGCTTAAACGGGGCGAGCACAGATACGCAGTATTTT.

Note on this clone: Mismatch with germline at one junction end may stem from a read error. This rearrangement joins TRBV7-7 to TRBJ1-3; D unclear. This CDR3 has 15 residues. Germline V gene sequence: CDR1 SSHAT, CDR2 FNYEAQ (reference sequence). As DNA, the CDR3 is TGTGCTAGCAGCATGGACGGTAGCTCTGGAAACACCATATATTTT. This sequence encodes CASSMDGSSGNTIYF. The full variable domain, completed using reference TRBV7-7 and TRBJ1-3, is GAGVSQSPRYKVTKRGQDVTLRCDPISSHATLYWYQQALGQGPEFLTYFNYEAQPDKSGLPSDRFSAERPEGSISTLTIQRTEQRDSAMYRCASSMDGSSGNTIYFGEGSWLTVV.

The rearrangement joins TRBV9 to TRBJ2-1, with unresolved D. Per the germline V gene, CDR1 is SGDLS and CDR2 is YYNGEE. Trimming stripped 7 bases from V and 0 bases from J, with 14 bases between. There are 15 residues in the CDR3. CDR3 protein: CASQVDWSSYNEQFF. CDR3 coding DNA: TGTGCCAGCCAGGTCGATTGGAGCTCCTACAATGAGCAGTTCTTC.

J is TRBJ2-1 and V is TRBV15; D is unclear. The CDR3 is 11 residues long. Germline assignment: CDR1 LNHNV and CDR2 YYDKDF (reference sequence). The V gene lost 3 bases and the J gene lost 8 bases, with 5 bases spanning the gap. The CDR3 DNA sequence: TGTGCCACCAGCAGGGAAGATGAGCAGTTCTTC. Encoded protein: CATSREDEQFF.

The chain employs TRBV6-2 or TRBV6-3 and TRBJ1-1; tentatively, D is TRBD1 (6 bases). Germline loops: CDR1 MNHEY, CDR2 SVGEGT. V lost 5 bases to trimming and J lost 8 bases, with 9 bases between them. The CDR3 runs to 11 residues. The CDR3 region has the DNA TGTGCCAGCAGTCAAGGACAGGAAGCTTTCTTT. Translating it yields CASSQGQEAFF.

The chain employs TRBV27 and TRBJ2-1, with 9 bases identical to TRBD1. Germline V CDR1 and CDR2: MNHEY, SMNVEV (reference sequence). Trimming removed 6 bases from V and 9 bases from J; junction bases left unmatched: 12. The CDR3 length is 15 residues. CDR3 sequence reads: CASSRPGTGTGEQFF. CDR3 in DNA: TGTGCCAGCAGCCGTCCCGGGACAGGGACGGGTGAGCAGTTCTTC.

This chain joins TRBV19 and TRBJ1-6, with 8 bases fitting TRBD1. The CDR3 is made up of 15 amino acids. CDR1 LNHDA and CDR2 SQIVND come from the germline V gene (reference sequence). V lost 4 bases and J lost 10; bases outside the gene matches: 9. The CDR3: CASSTEDRARSPLHF. The CDR3, as DNA: TGTGCCAGTAGTACAGAGGACAGGGCTAGGTCACCCCTCCACTTT.

The V gene is TRBV12-5, the J gene TRBJ1-2; D not certain. This CDR3 comprises 17 residues. The germline V gene has CDR1 LGHNT and CDR2 FRNRAP. Trimming removed 5 bases at V and 1 base at J, with 20 bases between. The CDR3 nucleotides read TGTGCTAGTGGTCTGGGGTTGCAGAGCCAACTTAACTATGGCTACACCTTC. Translation gives CASGLGLQSQLNYGYTF.

The chain joins TRBV6-5 to TRBJ1-4; TRBD1 matches at 8 bases. Germline loops: CDR1 MNHEY, CDR2 SVGAGI. Losses at the gene ends were 6 bases for V and 5 bases for J; bases not matched to a gene: 8. CDR3 length equals 15 residues. In nucleotides, the CDR3 is TGTGCCAGCAGCCTTGACAGGGGAGGGAATGAAAAACTGTTTTTT. Translation: CASSLDRGGNEKLFF.

This rearrangement joins TRBV6-5 to TRBJ2-7; 9 positions match TRBD1. There are 15 residues in the CDR3. The J segment lost 4 bases and the V segment lost 0 bases, leaving 4 bases of the junction unmatched. Looked up from germline, CDR1 is MNHEY and CDR2 is SVGAGI. The CDR3 is CASSYSTGGRYEQYF. CDR3 nucleotides: TGTGCCAGCAGTTACTCGACAGGGGGTAGGTACGAGCAGTACTTC.

The chain has TRBV28 and TRBJ2-1, with TRBD1 as a possible D gene (6 bases). Deletions cut 6 bases from V and 0 bases from J, with 12 bases between. This CDR3 contains 15 residues. CDR1 and CDR2 from the germline V gene are MDHEN and SYDVKM. CDR3 sequence: CASSLRGNSYNEQFF. Written as DNA, the CDR3 is TGTGCCAGCAGCCTCAGGGGAAACTCCTACAATGAGCAGTTCTTC. The full variable domain, completed using reference TRBV28 and TRBJ2-1, is DVKVTQSSRYLVKRTGEKVFLECVQDMDHENMFWYRQDPGLGLRLIYFSYDVKMKEKGDIPEGYSVSREKKERFSLILESASTNQTSMYLCASSLRGNSYNEQFFGPGTRLTVL.

This chain uses TRBV4-3 with TRBJ1-5; 7 positions agree with TRBD1. This CDR3 has 15 amino acids. With V trimmed by 3 bases and J by 6 bases, 8 bases remained unmatched. Germline CDR1 is LGHNA and CDR2 is YSLEER. Here the CDR3 reads CASSQAQGKGQPQHF. The CDR3 nucleotides read TGCGCCAGCAGCCAGGCACAGGGGAAGGGTCAGCCCCAGCATTTT.

J is TRBJ2-5 and V is TRBV19; D call uncertain. CDR1 and CDR2 from the germline V gene are LNHDA and SQIVND (reference sequence). V was clipped by 10 bases and J by 1 base, with 10 bases between them. This CDR3 is built from 12 residues. This CDR3 reads CATSPRQETQYF. CDR3 coding DNA: TGTGCCACCTCCCCCCGCCAAGAGACCCAGTACTTC.

The CDR3 nucleotides read TGTGCCACCAGCAATCCGGCCTCTGGGGCCAACGTCCTGACTTTC. Translation gives CATSNPASGANVLTF. The chain uses TRBV15 and TRBJ2-6; D is ambiguous. CDR3 length equals 15 residues. V was pared by 4 bases and J by 0 bases, with 7 bases between. Germline lookup yields CDR1 LNHNV and CDR2 YYDKDF (reference sequence).

The chain uses TRBV6-2 or TRBV6-3 and TRBJ2-7; tentative D call: TRBD2 (6 bases). CDR1 is MNHEY, CDR2 SVGEGT, per germline. The CDR3 consists of 14 residues. The V and J ends lost 4 bases and 4 bases respectively, with 14 bases between them. The CDR3: CASSFPGTSYEQYF. DNA for the CDR3: TGTGCCAGCAGTTTTCCCGGGACTTCGTACGAGCAGTACTTC.

This chain connects TRBV6-5 to TRBJ1-2; D perhaps matches TRBD1 (6 bases). CDR1 is MNHEY, CDR2 SVGAGI, per germline. The CDR3 runs to 15 residues. The V end was cut by 4 bases, the J end by 4 bases, with 16 bases between. This chain's CDR3 is CASSSAGGGRYGYTF. As DNA, the CDR3 is TGTGCCAGCAGTTCCGCGGGGGGGGGCCGCTATGGCTACACCTTC.

The V gene is TRBV4-3, the J gene TRBJ2-1; TRBD2 agrees at 9 bases. J gave up 4 bases and V 3 bases, and 10 bases lay outside the gene matches. Germline loops: CDR1 LGHNA, CDR2 YSLEER. The CDR3 has 17 residues. Written as DNA, the CDR3 is TGCGCCAGCAGCCACGACCTTCTAGCGGGGACATACAATGAGCAGTTCTTC. It yields the protein CASSHDLLAGTYNEQFF.

The chain has TRBV7-2 and TRBJ2-5, with 7 bases identical to TRBD2. The CDR3 has 13 residues. The ends lost 5 bases at V and 2 bases at J; junction bases unmatched: 2. Germline V lookup: CDR1 SGHTA, CDR2 FQGNSA. CDR3 loop: CASSRDYQETQYF. For the CDR3, the DNA is TGTGCCAGCAGCCGGGACTATCAAGAGACCCAGTACTTC.

The rearrangement uses TRBV15 and TRBJ2-4; the D gene could be TRBD1 or TRBD2 (5 bases each). The germline CDR1 and CDR2 sequences are LNHNV and YYDKDF (reference sequence). The CDR3 is 19 residues long. Trimming cost V 0 bases and J 6 bases, with 24 bases left between them. CDR3 sequence (DNA): TGTGCCACCAGCAGAGACCCCCCGCGCGCTTGGGGGTCGAGAAACATTCAGTACTTC. Its translation is CATSRDPPRAWGSRNIQYF.

The chain links TRBV11-2 to TRBJ2-3; TRBD2 matches 7 bases. Per germline, CDR1 SGHAT and CDR2 FQNNGV. V dropped 1 base and J dropped 0; count of bases not matched to a gene: 4. This CDR3 contains 16 residues. The CDR3 DNA is TGTGCCAGCAGCTTAGTTGGCGGGGGTAGCACAGATACGCAGTATTTT. Protein product: CASSLVGGGSTDTQYF.